This T cell receptor (beta chain) comes out of a study of blood T cell repertoires in COVID-19. At the level of the study: Acute-phase and convalescent COVID-19 samples originated in the United States, Italy and Spain. Sources were T cells, B-cell-depleted T cells, or PBMCs; the material itself was cDNA or gDNA.

This CDR3 spans 14 amino acids. Germline V gene sequence: CDR1 MDHEN, CDR2 SYDVKM. V was trimmed by 3 bases and J by 4 bases, leaving 12 bases between them. Authors' processing steps: By means of reference gene primer amplification, nucleated cell counts were estimated. The table came from immunoSEQ multiplex PCR; TCRdb's copy has only in-frame clones and leaves some out. V and J calls and clone size are given by that table; D and trimming were obtained from the DNA. The top ten hold 18% of the sample, which has approximately 92,000 clones, over 80% seen once. The sample was peripheral blood. The TCR originated in a man older than 75 with acute or convalescent COVID-19. The J gene is TRBJ2-5, the V gene TRBV28, with D possibly matching TRBD2 (6 bases). CDR3 sequence (DNA): TGTGCCAGCAGTTTGTTCGGGGGATTAGAGACCCAGTACTTC. The encoded protein is CASSLFGGLETQYF.